This T cell receptor beta chain was obtained from a study of T-cell memory formation after mild COVID-19. TCRdb ran MiXCR on the 5' RACE reads and lists one entry per CDR3 protein. The sample comprises about 400,000 distinct CDR3 sequences, approximately 24% of which are singletons, and roughly 9.7% rests with the top ten. After removal of 1 base from V and 2 bases from J, the junction contained 6 bases not matched to a gene. This CDR3 comprises 17 residues. The germline CDR1 and CDR2 sequences are SGHVS and FNYEAQ. The source of this sequence is an adult woman who had mild COVID-19 (a few samples of this study predate the infection). Cell type and time point are not known. The sample comprised PBMCs or a T cell subset sorted from them (not recorded which). This rearrangement joins TRBV7-6 to TRBJ2-1; 9 bases agree with TRBD2. The CDR3 is CASSLVASGGPYNEQFF. Here the CDR3 DNA reads TGTGCCAGCAGCTTAGTGGCAAGCGGGGGGCCCTACAATGAGCAGTTCTTC. The full variable domain, with the rest looked up from reference TRBV7-6 and TRBJ2-1, is GAGVSQSPRYKVTKRGQDVALRCDPISGHVSLYWYRQALGQGPEFLTYFNYEAQQDKSGLPNDRFSAERPEGSISTLTIQRTEQRDSAMYRCASSLVASGGPYNEQFFGPGTRLTVL.